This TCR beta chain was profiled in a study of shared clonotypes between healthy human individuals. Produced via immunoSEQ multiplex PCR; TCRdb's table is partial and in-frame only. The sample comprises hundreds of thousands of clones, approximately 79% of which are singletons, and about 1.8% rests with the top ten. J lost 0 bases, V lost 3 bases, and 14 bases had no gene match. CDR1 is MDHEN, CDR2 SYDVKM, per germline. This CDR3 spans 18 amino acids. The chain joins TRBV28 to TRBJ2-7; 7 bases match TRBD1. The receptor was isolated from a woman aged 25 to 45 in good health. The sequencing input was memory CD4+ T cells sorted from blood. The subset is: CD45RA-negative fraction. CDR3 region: CASSFGTALIMSSYEQYF. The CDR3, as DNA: TGTGCCAGCAGTTTCGGGACAGCCCTTATTATGAGCTCCTACGAGCAGTACTTC. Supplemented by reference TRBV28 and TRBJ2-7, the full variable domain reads DVKVTQSSRYLVKRTGEKVFLECVQDMDHENMFWYRQDPGLGLRLIYFSYDVKMKEKGDIPEGYSVSREKKERFSLILESASTNQTSMYLCASSFGTALIMSSYEQYFGPGTRLTVT.